This entry lists 8 T cell receptor beta chains sequenced from one sample in a study of OX40 agonist ivuxolimab in advanced cancers. Sequencing was performed with immunoSEQ multiplex PCR; in TCRdb, only in-frame clones are kept and a portion is missing. This repertoire shows some 94,000 clones, 91% found once; its top ten account for 0.65% to 0.85%. The material was CD4+ or CD8+ T cells sorted from blood, obtained in a trial of the OX40 agonist ivuxolimab. These receptor sequences come from an adult with an advanced solid tumor such as melanoma, head and neck, liver or kidney cancer.

This chain joins TRBV11-3 and TRBJ1-6; D perhaps matches TRBD1 (5 bases). CDR1 and CDR2 from the germline V gene are SGHNT and YENEEA. Trimming removed 0 bases at V and 9 bases at J, with 12 bases between. The CDR3 extends over 15 amino acids. As DNA, the CDR3 is TGTGCCAGCAGCTTAGAGGGGACCGAGACTTCACCCCTCCACTTT. It translates to CASSLEGTETSPLHF. Combining the CDR3 with reference TRBV11-3 and TRBJ1-6 gives the whole variable domain EAGVVQSPRYKIIEKKQPVAFWCNPISGHNTLYWYLQNLGQGPELLIRYENEEAVDDSQLPKDRFSAERLKGVDSTLKIQPAELGDSAVYLCASSLEGTETSPLHFGNGTRLTVT.

In its sample, this clone was seen once. The chain couples TRBV7-2 to TRBJ2-3; D gene unclear. The CDR3 has 12 amino acids. Trimming pared 5 bases from V and 6 bases from J, leaving 9 bases between. Germline CDR1 and CDR2: SGHTA and FQGNSA. CDR3 protein: CASSLVSDTQYF. CDR3 DNA: TGTGCCAGCAGCCTTGTTTCTGATACGCAGTATTTT.

The rearrangement joins TRBV28 to TRBJ1-2, with D unresolved. The germline V gene encodes CDR1 MDHEN and CDR2 SYDVKM. The length of the CDR3 is 12 residues. Trimming took 7 bases from V and 4 from J, leaving 10 bases between them. The CDR3 spells CASTRSRYGYTF. CDR3 nucleotides: TGTGCCAGCACCCGGAGCCGCTATGGCTACACCTTC.

This sequence joins TRBV30 and TRBJ1-3, with D uncertain. The CDR3 loop spans 16 amino acids. Germline V gives CDR1 GTSNPN, CDR2 SVGIG (reference sequence). V shed 4 bases and J shed 0 bases, with 16 bases lying between them. CDR3 in DNA: TGTGCCTGGATCCGACCCATCGGGAGCTCTGGAAACACCATATATTTT. As protein: CAWIRPIGSSGNTIYF.

The gene calls are TRBV7-2 and TRBJ1-2, with unresolved D. The CDR3 is made up of 14 amino acids. CDR1 is SGHTA, CDR2 FQGNSA, per germline. The ends were cut back, 1 base at V and 5 bases at J, with 11 bases in the middle. The CDR3 loop reads CASSLDARVYGYTF. CDR3 nucleotides: TGTGCCAGCAGCTTAGATGCCCGAGTTTATGGCTACACCTTC.

The gene calls are TRBV4-1 and TRBJ2-7; D is perhaps TRBD1 or TRBD2 (6 bases each). V was cut by 4 bases and J by 0 bases, with 25 bases left in between. This CDR3 comprises 19 residues. Looked up from germline, CDR1 is MGHRA and CDR2 is YSYEKL. The CDR3 here is CASSLAQGRDLSRSYEQYF. DNA for the CDR3: TGCGCCAGCAGCCTCGCCCAGGGGCGGGATCTCTCCCGCTCCTACGAGCAGTACTTC.

The CDR3, as DNA: TGTGCCAGCAGTGAAGAACCGATCTCTGGAAACACCATATATTTT. Its translation is CASSEEPISGNTIYF. The V and J genes are TRBV2 and TRBJ1-3; D gene uncertain. CDR3 length: 15 residues. With 1 base removed from V and 0 bases from J, the gap between germline ends came to 7 bases. Germline V gives CDR1 SNHLY, CDR2 FYNNEI.

The rearrangement uses TRBV6-5 and TRBJ2-7; D is perhaps TRBD1 or TRBD2 (5 bases each). Trimming took off 6 bases at V and 0 bases at J, with 15 bases between the two ends. Germline assignment: CDR1 MNHEY and CDR2 SVGAGI. The CDR3 length is 15 residues. The CDR3 bases are TGTGCCAGCAGGCGCACCGGGACGGACTCCTACGAGCAGTACTTC. Its protein product is CASRRTGTDSYEQYF.